This T cell receptor (beta chain) was captured by sequencing in a study of blood T cell repertoires in COVID-19 (dated by TCRdb to the early 2020s). Turning to the overall study: Samples from collaborators originated in the United States, Italy and Spain and spanned both the acute and convalescent phases of COVID-19. The sample metadata nearly always contained a de-identified subject ID, COVID-19 status, age in years and sex. Samples were obtained from the ongoing ImmuneRACE study (first 160 participants) and from about 1,300 subjects provided by 6 global collaborators. Where HLA class I and class II types were available, the types were taken from metadata supplied by the sample provider, not from assay-based typing. The material from the prospective study consisted of cDNA or gDNA derived from T cells, B-cell-depleted T cells, or PBMCs. Subjects who had been exposed to COVID-19, were actively infected with it, or had recovered from it provided the deeply sampled blood TCRbeta repertoires that made up the dataset. A freely available public database, intended as a resource for researchers studying the immune response to SARS-CoV-2, is where the repertoires were released.

Notes on this clone: No cognate antigen has been identified for it. Base quality data are lacking; no much larger clone is found one base away.

The research as a whole found: How much clinical and demographic metadata was included differed by source and by participant, and the metadata was provided uncurated.

TCRbeta CDR3 regions were amplified from genomic DNA by means of the immunoSEQ Assay, a bias-controlled multiplex PCR. In the source study's methods: Nucleated cell counts per sample were estimated from amplification of reference gene primers within the assay. Sequence reads were collapsed and filtered to measure the absolute abundance of every unique TCRbeta CDR3 rearrangement. Productive Simpson clonality was computed per sample as the square root of Simpson's diversity index over productive rearrangements. TCRdb retrieved this table from immuneACCESS and kept in-frame rearrangements only. Not all clones are present; in checked studies, unresolved V genes account for under half, and no reason is known for the remainder. D and trimming were read from the DNA, whereas the V and J calls and clone size are those reported in that table. A total of roughly 80,000 clones appear in this sample, around 81% of them only once. The ten largest make up 44% of the sample.

Whole blood was collected in K2EDTA tubes by collaborating institutions according to the institutions' own protocols. For TCRbeta analysis, collaborators shipped samples as frozen whole blood, isolated PBMCs, or DNA extracted from either of those sample types. This sequence originates from an elderly man with acute or convalescent COVID-19. Input material: peripheral blood.

The nucleotide sequence is TGTGCCAGCAGGCCGTCTAGGACAGGGGACACTGAAGCTTTCTTT. Its translation reads: CASRPSRTGDTEAFF. The chain links TRBV28 with TRBJ1-1; 9 middle bases align to TRBD1. The V end gives up 6 bases and the J end 3 bases, leaving 8 bases in the junction not matched to a gene. Taken from the germline V gene, the CDR1 and CDR2 loops are MDHEN and SYDVKM. Inclusive of the bounding cysteine and phenylalanine, the CDR3 is 15 residues long. The only DNA kept is the CDR3, 45 bases in frame from the first base. With all but the CDR3 taken from the reference TRBV28 and TRBJ1-1 genes, the full variable domain is: DVKVTQSSRYLVKRTGEKVFLECVQDMDHENMFWYRQDPGLGLRLIYFSYDVKMKEKGDIPEGYSVSREKKERFSLILESASTNQTSMYLCASRPSRTGDTEAFFGQGTRLTVV.